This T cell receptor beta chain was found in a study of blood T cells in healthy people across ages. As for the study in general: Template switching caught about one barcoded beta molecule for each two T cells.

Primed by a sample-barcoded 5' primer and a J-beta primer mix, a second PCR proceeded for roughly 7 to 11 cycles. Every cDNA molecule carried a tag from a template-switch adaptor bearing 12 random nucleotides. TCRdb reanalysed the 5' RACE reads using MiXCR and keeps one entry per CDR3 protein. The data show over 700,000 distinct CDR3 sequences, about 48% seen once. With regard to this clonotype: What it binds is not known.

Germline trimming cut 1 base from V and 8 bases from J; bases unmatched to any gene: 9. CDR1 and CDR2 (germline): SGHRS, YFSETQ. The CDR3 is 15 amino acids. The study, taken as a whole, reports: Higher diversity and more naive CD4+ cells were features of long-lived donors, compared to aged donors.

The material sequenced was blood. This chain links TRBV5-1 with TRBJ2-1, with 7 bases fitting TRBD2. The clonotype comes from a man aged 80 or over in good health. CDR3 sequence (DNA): TGCGCCAGCAGCTTGAAACCGGCGGGAGCGTATGAGCAGTTCTTC. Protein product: CASSLKPAGAYEQFF.